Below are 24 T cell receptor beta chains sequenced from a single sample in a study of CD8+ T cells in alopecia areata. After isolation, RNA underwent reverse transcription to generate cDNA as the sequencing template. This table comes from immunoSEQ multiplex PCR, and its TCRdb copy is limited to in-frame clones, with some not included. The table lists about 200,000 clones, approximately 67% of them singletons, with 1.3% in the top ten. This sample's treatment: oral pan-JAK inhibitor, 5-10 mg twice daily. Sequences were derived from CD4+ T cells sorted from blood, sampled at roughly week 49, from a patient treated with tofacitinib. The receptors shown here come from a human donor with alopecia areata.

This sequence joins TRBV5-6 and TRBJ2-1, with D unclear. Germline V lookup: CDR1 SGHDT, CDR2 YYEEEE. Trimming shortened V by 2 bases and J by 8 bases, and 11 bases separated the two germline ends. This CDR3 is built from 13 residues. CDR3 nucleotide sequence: TGTGCCAGCAGCTTCTCTGGTTTTCATGAGCAGTTCTTC. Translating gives CASSFSGFHEQFF.

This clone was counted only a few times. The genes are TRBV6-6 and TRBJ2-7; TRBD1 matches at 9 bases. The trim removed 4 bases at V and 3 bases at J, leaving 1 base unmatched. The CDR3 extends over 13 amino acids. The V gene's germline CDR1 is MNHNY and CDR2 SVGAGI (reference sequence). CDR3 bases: TGTGCCAGCAGTTTGGGACAGGGCTACGAGCAGTACTTC. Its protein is CASSLGQGYEQYF.

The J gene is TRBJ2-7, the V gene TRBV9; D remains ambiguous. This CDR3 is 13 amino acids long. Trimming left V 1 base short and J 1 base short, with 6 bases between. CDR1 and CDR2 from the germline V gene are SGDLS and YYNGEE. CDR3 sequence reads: CASSVSSSYEQYF. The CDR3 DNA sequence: TGTGCCAGCAGCGTAAGTAGTTCCTACGAGCAGTACTTC.

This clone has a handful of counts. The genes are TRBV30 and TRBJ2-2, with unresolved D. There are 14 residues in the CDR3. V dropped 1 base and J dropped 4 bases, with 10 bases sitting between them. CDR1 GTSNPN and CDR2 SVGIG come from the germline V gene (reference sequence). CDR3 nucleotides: TGTGCCTGGAGTGGACAACTCTCCACCGGGGAGCTGTTTTTT. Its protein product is CAWSGQLSTGELFF.

Here the CDR3 reads CASSVAQDTQYF. The CDR3 DNA sequence: TGTGCCAGCAGCGTAGCCCAAGATACGCAGTATTTT. The chain has TRBV9 and TRBJ2-3, with D hard to call. V lost 0 bases, J lost 5 bases, and 4 bases lay in between. Germline assignment: CDR1 SGDLS and CDR2 YYNGEE. CDR3 length equals 12 residues.

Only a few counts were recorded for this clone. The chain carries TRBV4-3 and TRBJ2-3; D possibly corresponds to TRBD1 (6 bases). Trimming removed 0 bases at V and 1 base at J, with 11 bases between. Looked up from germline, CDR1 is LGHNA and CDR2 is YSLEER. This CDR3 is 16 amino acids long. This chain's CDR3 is CASSQDSWGRTDTQYF. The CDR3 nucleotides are TGCGCCAGCAGCCAAGATTCGTGGGGGCGCACAGATACGCAGTATTTT.

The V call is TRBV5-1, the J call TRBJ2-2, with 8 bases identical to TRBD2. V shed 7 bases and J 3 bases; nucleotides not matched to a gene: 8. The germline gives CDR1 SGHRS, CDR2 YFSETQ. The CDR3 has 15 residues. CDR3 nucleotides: TGCGCCAGCTTCTCTCCAGCGGGGGACACCGGGGAGCTGTTTTTT. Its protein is CASFSPAGDTGELFF.

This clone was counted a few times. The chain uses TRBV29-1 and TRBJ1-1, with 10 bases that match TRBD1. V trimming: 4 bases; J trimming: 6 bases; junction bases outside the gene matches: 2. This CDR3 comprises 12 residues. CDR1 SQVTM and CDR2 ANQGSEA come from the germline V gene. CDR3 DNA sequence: TGCAGCGTTGGACAGGGGGCCTCTGAAGCTTTCTTT. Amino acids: CSVGQGASEAFF.

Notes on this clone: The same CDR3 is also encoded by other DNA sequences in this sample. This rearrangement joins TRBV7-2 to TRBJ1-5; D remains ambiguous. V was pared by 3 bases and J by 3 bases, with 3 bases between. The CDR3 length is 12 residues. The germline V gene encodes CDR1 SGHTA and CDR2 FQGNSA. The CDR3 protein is CASSLANQPQHF. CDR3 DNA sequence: TGTGCCAGCAGCTTGGCCAATCAGCCCCAGCATTTT.

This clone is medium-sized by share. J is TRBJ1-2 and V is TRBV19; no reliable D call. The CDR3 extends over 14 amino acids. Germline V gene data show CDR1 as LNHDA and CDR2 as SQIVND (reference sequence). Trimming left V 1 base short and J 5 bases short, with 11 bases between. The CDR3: CASSIVSGIYGYTF. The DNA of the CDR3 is TGTGCCAGTAGTATAGTATCCGGGATATATGGCTACACCTTC. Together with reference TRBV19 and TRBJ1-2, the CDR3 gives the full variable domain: DGGITQSPKYLFRKEGQNVTLSCEQNLNHDAMYWYRQDPGQGLRLIYYSQIVNDFQKGDIAEGYSVSREKKESFPLTVTSAQKNPTAFYLCASSIVSGIYGYTFGSGTRLTVV.

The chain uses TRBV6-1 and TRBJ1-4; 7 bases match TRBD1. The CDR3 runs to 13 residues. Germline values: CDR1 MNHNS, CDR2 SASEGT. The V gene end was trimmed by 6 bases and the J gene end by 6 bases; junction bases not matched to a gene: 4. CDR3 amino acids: CASRTGTDEKLFF. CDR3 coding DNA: TGTGCCAGCAGAACCGGGACAGATGAAAAACTGTTTTTT.

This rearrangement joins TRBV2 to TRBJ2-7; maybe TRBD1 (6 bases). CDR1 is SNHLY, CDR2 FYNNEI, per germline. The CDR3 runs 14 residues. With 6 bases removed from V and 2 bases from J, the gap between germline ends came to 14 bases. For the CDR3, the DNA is TGTGCCAGCAGCGCCGGGACATCCCCCTACGAGCAGTACTTC. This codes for CASSAGTSPYEQYF.

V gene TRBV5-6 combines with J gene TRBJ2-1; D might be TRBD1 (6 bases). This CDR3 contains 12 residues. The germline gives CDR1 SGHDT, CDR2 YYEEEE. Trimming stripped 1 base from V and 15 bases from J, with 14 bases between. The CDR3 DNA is TGTGCCAGCAGCTTGATTTTGGGGGCGCCGTTCTTC. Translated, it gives CASSLILGAPFF.

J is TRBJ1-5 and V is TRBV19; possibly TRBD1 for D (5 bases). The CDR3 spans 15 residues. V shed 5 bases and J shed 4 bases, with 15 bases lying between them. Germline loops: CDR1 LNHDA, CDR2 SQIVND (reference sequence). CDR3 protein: CASSSTGTGNQPQHF. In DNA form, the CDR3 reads TGTGCCAGTAGTTCAACGGGGACGGGAAATCAGCCCCAGCATTTT.

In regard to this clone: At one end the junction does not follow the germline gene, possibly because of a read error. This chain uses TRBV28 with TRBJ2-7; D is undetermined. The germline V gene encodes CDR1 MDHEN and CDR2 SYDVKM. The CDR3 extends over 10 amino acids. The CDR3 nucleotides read TGTGCCGGCAGTGGGTACGAGCAGTACTTC. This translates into CAGSGYEQYF.

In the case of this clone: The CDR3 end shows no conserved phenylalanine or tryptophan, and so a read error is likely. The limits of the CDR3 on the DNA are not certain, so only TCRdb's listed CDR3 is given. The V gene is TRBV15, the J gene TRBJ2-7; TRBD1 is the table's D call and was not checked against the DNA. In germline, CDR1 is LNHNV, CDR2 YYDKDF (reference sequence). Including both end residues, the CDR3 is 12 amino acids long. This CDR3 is CATSRDGTGHRI.

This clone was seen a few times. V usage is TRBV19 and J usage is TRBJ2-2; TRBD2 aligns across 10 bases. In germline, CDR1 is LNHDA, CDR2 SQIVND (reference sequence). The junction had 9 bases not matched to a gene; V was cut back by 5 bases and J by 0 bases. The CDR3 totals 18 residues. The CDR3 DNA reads TGTGCCAGTAGTTCCTCCTCACTAGCGGGGACGAACACCGGGGAGCTGTTTTTT. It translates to CASSSSSLAGTNTGELFF. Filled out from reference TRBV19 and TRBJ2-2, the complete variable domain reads DGGITQSPKYLFRKEGQNVTLSCEQNLNHDAMYWYRQDPGQGLRLIYYSQIVNDFQKGDIAEGYSVSREKKESFPLTVTSAQKNPTAFYLCASSSSSLAGTNTGELFFGEGSRLTVL.

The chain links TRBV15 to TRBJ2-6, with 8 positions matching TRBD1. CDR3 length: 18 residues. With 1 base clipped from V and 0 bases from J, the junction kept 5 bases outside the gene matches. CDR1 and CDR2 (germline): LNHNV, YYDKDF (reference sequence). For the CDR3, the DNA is TGTGCCACCAGCAGAGGGACAGGGCATTCCTCTGGGGCCAACGTCCTGACTTTC. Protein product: CATSRGTGHSSGANVLTF.

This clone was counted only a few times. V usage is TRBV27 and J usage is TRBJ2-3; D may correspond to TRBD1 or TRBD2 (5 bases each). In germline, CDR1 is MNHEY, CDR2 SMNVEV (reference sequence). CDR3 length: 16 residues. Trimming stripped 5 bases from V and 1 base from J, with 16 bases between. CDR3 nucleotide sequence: TGTGCCAGCAGTATCCGGGACCTCAAGGGCACAGATACGCAGTATTTT. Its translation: CASSIRDLKGTDTQYF.

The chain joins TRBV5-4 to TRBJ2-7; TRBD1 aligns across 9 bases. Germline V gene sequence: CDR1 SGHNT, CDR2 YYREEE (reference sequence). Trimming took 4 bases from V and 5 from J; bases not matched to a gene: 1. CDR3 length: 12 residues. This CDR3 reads CASSDRGDEQYF. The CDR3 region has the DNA TGTGCCAGCAGCGACAGGGGGGACGAGCAGTACTTC.

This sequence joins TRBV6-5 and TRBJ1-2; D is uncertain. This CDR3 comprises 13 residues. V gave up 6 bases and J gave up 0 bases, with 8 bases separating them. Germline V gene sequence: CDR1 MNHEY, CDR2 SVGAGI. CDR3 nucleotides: TGTGCCAGCAGGAGCCGGGCTAACTATGGCTACACCTTC. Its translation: CASRSRANYGYTF.

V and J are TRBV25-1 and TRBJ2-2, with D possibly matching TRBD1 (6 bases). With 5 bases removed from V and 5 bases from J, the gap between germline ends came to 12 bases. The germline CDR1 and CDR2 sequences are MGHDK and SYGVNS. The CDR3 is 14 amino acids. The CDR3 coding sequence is TGTGCCAGCAGTAATGTACAGGGTACCGGGGAGCTGTTTTTT. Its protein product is CASSNVQGTGELFF.

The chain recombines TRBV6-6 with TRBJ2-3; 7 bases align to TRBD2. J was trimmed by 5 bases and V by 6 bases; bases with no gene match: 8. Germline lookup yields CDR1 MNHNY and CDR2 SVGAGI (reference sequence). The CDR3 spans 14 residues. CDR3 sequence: CASRSLAGVDTQYF. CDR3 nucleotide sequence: TGTGCCAGCAGAAGCCTTGCGGGGGTAGATACGCAGTATTTT.

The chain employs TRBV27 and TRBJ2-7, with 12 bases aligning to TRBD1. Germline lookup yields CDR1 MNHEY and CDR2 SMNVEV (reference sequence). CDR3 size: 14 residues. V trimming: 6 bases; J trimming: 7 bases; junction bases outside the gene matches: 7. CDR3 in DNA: TGTGCCAGCAGGGGACAGGGGGCTGCGGGGGAGCAGTACTTC. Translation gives CASRGQGAAGEQYF.